This TCR beta chain came from a study of blood T cell repertoires in COVID-19. At the level of the study: Some COVID-19 samples were acute and others convalescent; all came from the United States, Italy and Spain.

Method: immunoSEQ multiplex PCR; TCRdb's copy keeps in-frame clones and lacks some. The top ten hold 2.5% to 3% of the sample, which has 200,000 to 250,000 clones, 88% seen once. Trimming cost V 3 bases and J 0 bases; bases outside gene matches: 2. This CDR3 is 15 amino acids long. From germline, CDR1 is PRHDT and CDR2 FYEKMQ (reference sequence). Participant age was roughly 18 to 100 years, and participants resided in roughly 24 US areas. Participants were placed into cohorts based on the clinical history they reported. Among Cohort 3 donors, those recovered had two negative PCRs, clearance, or symptom resolution.

The sequencing input was PBMCs or T cells enriched from blood (not recorded which). The chain combines TRBV13 with TRBJ1-3, with TRBD1 identical over 7 bases. This receptor was identified in a woman in her twenties or thirties who had recovered from COVID-19. In nucleotides, the CDR3 is TGTGCCAGCAGCTTGGGGACAGCCTCTGGAAACACCATATATTTT. This encodes CASSLGTASGNTIYF.